The 21 T cell receptor beta chains below come from one sample, sequenced in a study of shared clonotypes between healthy human individuals (TCRdb year 2020). Preparation of the library involved the immunoSEQ multiplex PCR assay. TCRdb carries this immuneACCESS record with in-frame sequences only. Its versions omit some clonotypes, under half of them owing to an unresolved V gene in the studies checked, with the rest unexplained. This sample holds 1,400,000 or so clones; 98% were observed only once. The ten largest clones capture 0.36% of the sample. Sequenced: naive CD4+ T cells sorted from blood. The cell subset or site label of this sample denotes: CD45RA+ positively selected. The receptors shown here come from a man aged 30 to 45 in good health.

The V gene is TRBV4-3, the J gene TRBJ2-7; 10 bases line up with TRBD2. Trimming cost V 4 bases and J 3 bases; bases outside gene matches: 3. The CDR3 runs 14 residues. The germline CDR1 and CDR2 sequences are LGHNA and YSLEER. The CDR3 spells CASSRTSGGYEQYF. The CDR3 region has the DNA TGCGCCAGCAGCCGGACTAGCGGTGGCTACGAGCAGTACTTC.

This clone was seen once. A junction boundary mismatches the germline segment, possibly from a read error. The chain couples TRBV28 to TRBJ2-7; D perhaps matches TRBD2 (6 bases). The CDR3 runs 15 residues. Germline values: CDR1 MDHEN, CDR2 SYDVKM. The CDR3 DNA is TGTGCCAGCCTTCCCCCCCGGGGTAGCGGCACCGGGCAGGACTTC. As protein: CASLPPRGSGTGQDF.

This rearrangement joins TRBV5-5 to TRBJ2-7; D is uncertain. The V and J ends lost 4 bases and 2 bases respectively, with 13 bases between them. Germline V gene sequence: CDR1 SGHKS, CDR2 YYEKEE (reference sequence). The CDR3 spans 14 residues. CDR3 sequence: CASSLAGKAYEQYF. CDR3 nucleotides: TGTGCCAGCAGCCTGGCAGGTAAAGCCTACGAGCAGTACTTC.

The chain uses TRBV11-2 and TRBJ2-7; 8 bases line up with TRBD2. V shed 3 bases, J shed 1 base, and the junction held 2 bases outside the gene matches. Germline V gives CDR1 SGHAT, CDR2 FQNNGV. The CDR3 runs 14 residues. The CDR3 spells CASSLTSVSYEQYF. For the CDR3, the DNA is TGTGCCAGCAGCTTGACTAGCGTTTCCTACGAGCAGTACTTC. Supplemented by reference TRBV11-2 and TRBJ2-7, the full variable domain reads EAGVAQSPRYKIIEKRQSVAFWCNPISGHATLYWYQQILGQGPKLLIQFQNNGVVDDSQLPKDRFSAERLKGVDSTLKIQPAKLEDSAVYLCASSLTSVSYEQYFGPGTRLTVT.

The V and J genes are TRBV29-1 and TRBJ2-3, with D perhaps TRBD1 or TRBD2 (5 bases each). CDR3 length: 14 residues. Germline-derived CDR1 and CDR2 are SQVTM and ANQGSEA. V shed 3 bases and J shed 3 bases, with 13 bases lying between them. In DNA, the CDR3 is TGCAGCGTTGATGGGGACCCGGATACAGATACGCAGTATTTT. Its translation is CSVDGDPDTDTQYF.

The chain employs TRBV29-1 and TRBJ2-7; D call uncertain. CDR1 is SQVTM and CDR2 is ANQGSEA in the germline V gene. This CDR3 spans 13 amino acids. Trimming took off 4 bases at V and 2 bases at J, with 12 bases between the two ends. The CDR3 DNA is TGCAGCGTTGCCGGGCTGATGGCCTACGAGCAGTACTTC. Translated: CSVAGLMAYEQYF.

This clone appeared once. CDR3 nucleotides: TGTGCCAGCAGCGTACAGGGGGGCACCGGGGAGCTGTTTTTT. Protein product: CASSVQGGTGELFF. The chain carries TRBV5-8 and TRBJ2-2; TRBD1 agrees at 8 bases. V lost 4 bases and J lost 4; bases outside the gene matches: 3. There are 14 residues in the CDR3. CDR1 SGHTS and CDR2 YDEGEE come from the germline V gene. Combining the CDR3 with reference TRBV5-8 and TRBJ2-2 gives the whole variable domain EAGVTQSPTHLIKTRGQQATLRCSPISGHTSVYWYQQALGLGLQFLLWYDEGEERNRGNFPPRFSGRQFPNYSSELNVNALELEDSALYLCASSVQGGTGELFFGEGSRLTVL.

CDR3 loop: CASSLTGQGNEKLFF. The CDR3 DNA is TGTGCCAGCAGCTTAACGGGACAGGGGAACGAAAAACTGTTTTTT. This sequence joins TRBV7-3 and TRBJ1-4; 10 bases fit TRBD1. Germline CDR1 is SGHTA and CDR2 is FQGTGA. CDR3 size: 15 residues. With 0 bases clipped from V and 8 bases from J, the junction kept 3 bases outside the gene matches. The full variable domain, with the rest looked up from reference TRBV7-3 and TRBJ1-4, is GAGVSQTPSNKVTEKGKYVELRCDPISGHTALYWYRQSLGQGPEFLIYFQGTGAADDSGLPNDRFFAVRPEGSVSTLKIQRTERGDSAVYLCASSLTGQGNEKLFFGSGTQLSVL.

A note on this clone: In the same sample, other DNA sequences code for this CDR3. The chain couples TRBV18 to TRBJ2-3; no definite D call. The V end was cut by 6 bases, the J end by 0 bases, with 7 bases between. Per germline, CDR1 KGHSH and CDR2 LQKENI. The CDR3 sequence is 13 residues long. The CDR3 here is CASSPSSTDTQYF. The CDR3 DNA reads TGTGCCAGCTCTCCCTCTAGCACAGATACGCAGTATTTT. Filled out from reference TRBV18 and TRBJ2-3, the complete variable domain reads NAGVMQNPRHLVRRRGQEARLRCSPMKGHSHVYWYRQLPEEGLKFMVYLQKENIIDESGMPKERFSAEFPKEGPSILRIQQVVRGDSAAYFCASSPSSTDTQYFGPGTRLTVL.

As regards this clone: Other DNA sequences of this sample code for an identical CDR3. V is TRBV28 and J is TRBJ2-7; D gene unclear. The V end was cut by 6 bases, the J end by 2 bases, with 2 bases between. Germline CDR1 and CDR2: MDHEN and SYDVKM. This CDR3 comprises 10 residues. CDR3 amino acids: CASSTYEQYF. The CDR3, as DNA: TGTGCCAGCAGCACCTACGAGCAGTACTTC.

This chain links TRBV9 with TRBJ1-5; D call uncertain. This CDR3 has 16 residues. The germline V and J ends were trimmed by 3 bases and 10 bases, with 23 bases remaining between them. Germline loops: CDR1 SGDLS, CDR2 YYNGEE. The CDR3 coding sequence is TGTGCCAGCAGCGCCCGACTGGACGGAACCGGAGGACCCCAGCATTTT. Residues: CASSARLDGTGGPQHF. The variable domain in full, with the rest retrieved from reference TRBV9 and TRBJ1-5, is DSGVTQTPKHLITATGQRVTLRCSPRSGDLSVYWYQQSLDQGLQFLIQYYNGEERAKGNILERFSAQQFPDLHSELNLSSLELGDSALYFCASSARLDGTGGPQHFGDGTRLSIL.

The V and J genes are TRBV5-6 and TRBJ2-1; possibly TRBD2 for D (5 bases). CDR3 size: 12 residues. The V and J ends lost 2 bases and 8 bases respectively, with 8 bases between them. In germline, CDR1 is SGHDT, CDR2 YYEEEE. The CDR3 sequence: CASSFAGHEQFF. In DNA, the CDR3 is TGTGCCAGCAGCTTTGCGGGCCATGAGCAGTTCTTC.

The chain couples TRBV27 to TRBJ1-1; possible D gene TRBD1, 6 bases. From germline, CDR1 is MNHEY and CDR2 SMNVEV (reference sequence). The CDR3 has 18 residues. V was shortened by 3 bases and J by 1 base, with 21 bases between the two germline ends. This CDR3 is CASSFRSFLGQANTEAFF. The DNA of the CDR3 is TGTGCCAGCAGTTTTAGGTCTTTTTTGGGACAAGCGAACACTGAAGCTTTCTTT.

The chain links TRBV5-5 to TRBJ2-1, with no clear D. Trimming cost V 1 base and J 2 bases, with 16 bases left between them. Germline V gene data show CDR1 as SGHKS and CDR2 as YYEKEE (reference sequence). The CDR3 totals 17 residues. This chain's CDR3 is CASSLLGRPQPYNEQFF. In DNA form, the CDR3 reads TGTGCCAGCAGCTTGTTGGGTCGGCCCCAGCCCTACAATGAGCAGTTCTTC.

The chain is built from TRBV6-1 and TRBJ2-7; TRBD1 matches 7 bases. The CDR3 is 15 residues long. J lost 1 base, V lost 6 bases, and 9 bases had no gene match. CDR1 and CDR2 (germline): MNHNS, SASEGT. As DNA, the CDR3 is TGTGCCAGCAGGCTCCGGGACAGCCCTTCCTACGAGCAGTACTTC. Protein sequence: CASRLRDSPSYEQYF.

The genes are TRBV10-3 and TRBJ2-7, with 7 bases fitting TRBD1. The CDR3 runs 14 residues. Germline trimming cut 0 bases from V and 6 bases from J; bases unmatched to any gene: 5. CDR1 is ENHRY and CDR2 is SYGVKD in the germline V gene. The CDR3 loop reads CAISESGGRGEQYF. The CDR3 DNA sequence: TGTGCCATCAGTGAGTCAGGGGGCCGAGGCGAGCAGTACTTC.

This rearrangement joins TRBV19 to TRBJ1-5, with D possibly TRBD1 on 5 matching bases. V was cut by 3 bases and J by 6 bases, with 12 bases left in between. Germline CDR1 reads LNHDA; CDR2 reads SQIVND (reference sequence). This CDR3 is 14 amino acids long. The CDR3 protein is CASSIGGDSQPQHF. The CDR3 nucleotides are TGTGCCAGTAGTATCGGAGGGGATAGTCAGCCCCAGCATTTT.

The chain uses TRBV27 and TRBJ2-1; D gene uncertain. V was trimmed by 1 base and J by 4 bases, leaving 14 bases between them. There are 16 residues in the CDR3. From germline, CDR1 is MNHEY and CDR2 SMNVEV (reference sequence). CDR3 in amino acids: CASSLYSRWKYNEQFF. The CDR3 DNA follows: TGTGCCAGCAGTTTATATAGTAGGTGGAAGTACAATGAGCAGTTCTTC.

The chain carries TRBV5-1 and TRBJ2-2; TRBD1 matches 9 bases. This CDR3 contains 16 residues. V lost 0 bases to trimming and J lost 6 bases; unmatched junction nucleotides: 6. Per germline, CDR1 SGHRS and CDR2 YFSETQ. Here the CDR3 DNA reads TGCGCCAGCAGCTTGGCGAGGACAGGGGTGGCCGGGGAGCTGTTTTTT. Protein: CASSLARTGVAGELFF.

Notes on this clone: The same CDR3 can be traced to other DNA sequences in this sample. The chain is built from TRBV18 and TRBJ2-7; D gene ambiguous. CDR1 KGHSH and CDR2 LQKENI come from the germline V gene. V was trimmed by 2 bases and J by 4 bases, leaving 9 bases between them. The CDR3 extends over 13 amino acids. The CDR3 DNA reads as TGTGCCAGCTCACCAGGGGTTTCTTACGAGCAGTACTTC. Its protein is CASSPGVSYEQYF.

This chain links TRBV7-9 with TRBJ2-7, with D maybe TRBD1 (6 bases). Germline V gene sequence: CDR1 SEHNR, CDR2 FQNEAQ (reference sequence). V shed 5 bases and J shed 2 bases, with 19 bases lying between them. There are 16 residues in the CDR3. The chain's CDR3 is CASSPTETGPTYEQYF. Here the CDR3 DNA reads TGTGCCAGCAGCCCAACAGAGACAGGTCCTACCTACGAGCAGTACTTC. The entire variable domain, with the rest obtained from reference TRBV7-9 and TRBJ2-7, is as follows: DTGVSQNPRHKITKRGQNVTFRCDPISEHNRLYWYRQTLGQGPEFLTYFQNEAQLEKSRLLSDRFSAERPKGSFSTLEIQRTEQGDSAMYLCASSPTETGPTYEQYFGPGTRLTVT.